These 27 T cell receptor beta chains were sequenced from one sample in a study of beta chain features in type 1 diabetes. Isolated RNA was reverse transcribed in full, so expressed TCRB transcripts were sequenced. Sequencing was performed with immunoSEQ multiplex PCR; in TCRdb, only in-frame clones are kept and a portion is missing. The table has around 300,000 clones, 7.5% to 9.5% seen once. Sequenced: central memory CD4+ T cells from blood. The receptors here all came from a woman aged 18 to 35 in good health.

V gene TRBV10-3 combines with J gene TRBJ2-3; the D gene is possibly TRBD2 (7 bases). This CDR3 contains 15 residues. Germline CDR1 is ENHRY and CDR2 is SYGVKD. Trimming stripped 3 bases from V and 5 bases from J, with 15 bases between. The CDR3 sequence is CAISEDAGGQDTQYF. The DNA of the CDR3 is TGTGCCATCAGTGAAGACGCCGGGGGGCAAGATACGCAGTATTTT.

This chain joins TRBV5-1 and TRBJ2-3; D gene unclear. The CDR3 length is 12 residues. Germline assignment: CDR1 SGHRS and CDR2 YFSETQ. V dropped 4 bases and J dropped 9 bases, with 12 bases sitting between them. The DNA of the CDR3 is TGCGCCAGCAGCCCCCACTCCACCACGCAGTATTTT. It is translated as CASSPHSTTQYF.

The rearrangement uses TRBV30 and TRBJ1-4; a possible D gene is TRBD1 (6 bases). Germline values: CDR1 GTSNPN, CDR2 SVGIG (reference sequence). CDR3 length: 14 residues. V was clipped by 2 bases and J by 5 bases, with 12 bases between them. DNA of the CDR3: TGTGCCTGGAGTACAGGGATTTCGAATGAAAAACTGTTTTTT. Translating it yields CAWSTGISNEKLFF. The full variable domain, in which reference TRBV30 and TRBJ1-4 provide the parts outside the CDR3, is SQTIHQWPATLVQPVGSPLSLECTVEGTSNPNLYWYRQAAGRGLQLLFYSVGIGQISSEVPQNLSASRPQDRQFILSSKKLLLSDSGFYLCAWSTGISNEKLFFGSGTQLSVL.

This clone was seen only a few times. This chain uses TRBV4-2 with TRBJ2-5; 8 nucleotides match TRBD1. The CDR3 sequence is 15 residues long. Germline CDR1 is LGHNA and CDR2 is YNFKEQ. J gave up 5 bases and V 1 base, and 6 bases lay outside the gene matches. The CDR3 protein is CASSQGRTGMETQYF. The CDR3, as DNA: TGTGCCAGCAGCCAAGGGCGGACAGGGATGGAGACCCAGTACTTC.

This clone has only a few counts. The chain carries TRBV7-8 and TRBJ1-6; 9 bases align to TRBD1. The V gene end was trimmed by 2 bases and the J gene end by 7 bases; junction bases not matched to a gene: 6. The CDR3 loop spans 16 amino acids. Germline lookup yields CDR1 SGHVS and CDR2 FQNEAQ. CDR3 amino acids: CASSLLQGAMNSPLHF. The DNA for the CDR3 is TGTGCCAGCAGCTTACTACAGGGGGCGATGAATTCACCCCTCCACTTT.

V is TRBV7-9 and J is TRBJ1-2; perhaps TRBD1 as D (5 bases). From germline, CDR1 is SEHNR and CDR2 FQNEAQ (reference sequence). V shed 5 bases and J shed 2 bases, with 12 bases lying between them. CDR3 length: 14 amino acids. The CDR3 loop is CASSPGGTNYGYTF. The CDR3 DNA is TGTGCCAGCAGCCCGGGGGGGACCAACTATGGCTACACCTTC.

The rearrangement links TRBV9 to TRBJ2-3; no reliable D call. Germline loops: CDR1 SGDLS, CDR2 YYNGEE. Trimming left V 0 bases short and J 5 bases short, with 10 bases between. CDR3 size: 14 residues. In nucleotides, the CDR3 is TGTGCCAGCAGCGTAGCTTGGACGGGAGATACGCAGTATTTT. This gives the protein CASSVAWTGDTQYF.

This clone was counted a few times. This chain links TRBV4-2 with TRBJ2-7, with a tentative D call TRBD2 (6 bases). Germline V gene lookup returns CDR1 LGHNA and CDR2 YNFKEQ. V lost 2 bases and J 4 bases, leaving 12 bases between the germline ends. The CDR3 loop spans 14 amino acids. The CDR3 sequence: CASSQPGLGYEQYF. DNA for the CDR3: TGTGCCAGCAGCCAACCGGGACTGGGGTACGAGCAGTACTTC.

A few counts support this clone. This chain joins TRBV7-6 and TRBJ2-5, with D perhaps matching TRBD1 (6 bases). The CDR3 loop spans 14 amino acids. Trimming took 5 bases from V and 4 from J, leaving 14 bases between them. The germline V gene encodes CDR1 SGHVS and CDR2 FNYEAQ. The CDR3 reads CASSRNWGRETQYF. The CDR3 DNA follows: TGTGCCAGCAGCCGCAACTGGGGGCGAGAGACCCAGTACTTC.

The CDR3 here is CASSRGVYGYTF. CDR3 DNA sequence: TGTGCCAGCAGCCGGGGAGTCTATGGCTACACCTTC. The V and J genes are TRBV7-9 and TRBJ1-2, with unresolved D. Trimming took off 5 bases at V and 4 bases at J, with 8 bases between the two ends. The CDR3 extends over 12 amino acids. Germline CDR1 SEHNR, CDR2 FQNEAQ (reference sequence).

In its sample, this clone was seen a few times. J is TRBJ2-3 and V is TRBV28; 15 positions agree with TRBD2. Germline V gene lookup returns CDR1 MDHEN and CDR2 SYDVKM. With V trimmed by 8 bases and J by 3 bases, 3 bases remained unmatched. The CDR3 has 15 residues. The CDR3 DNA reads as TGTGCCAGCTGGACTAGCGGGAGGGCGACAGATACGCAGTATTTT. Translation: CASWTSGRATDTQYF.

In its sample, this clone was seen a few times. The identical CDR3 is also encoded by other nucleotide sequences in the sample. The rearrangement links TRBV5-1 to TRBJ1-2, with D tentatively TRBD1 (6 bases). V lost 0 bases to trimming and J lost 4 bases, with 10 bases between them. Germline CDR1 SGHRS, CDR2 YFSETQ. The CDR3 spans 14 residues. The CDR3, as DNA: TGCGCCAGCAGCTTGGAGGGACAAGCCTATGGCTACACCTTC. It codes for CASSLEGQAYGYTF.

The chain joins TRBV9 to TRBJ1-2, with 9 bases lining up with TRBD1. CDR1 and CDR2 from the germline V gene are SGDLS and YYNGEE. The V segment lost 5 bases and the J segment 8 bases; nucleotides outside the gene matches: 4. This CDR3 is built from 12 residues. The CDR3 DNA sequence: TGTGCCAGCAGGGGACAGGGAGACGGCTACACCTTC. Its protein product is CASRGQGDGYTF.

This clone was seen only a few times. The chain combines TRBV28 with TRBJ2-7; 8 bases are a match to TRBD2. The CDR3 spans 14 residues. The germline gives CDR1 MDHEN, CDR2 SYDVKM. V shed 6 bases and J 7 bases; nucleotides not matched to a gene: 11. Here the CDR3 reads CASRPGGERGEQYV. CDR3 nucleotides: TGTGCCAGCAGGCCAGGAGGGGAGCGGGGGGAGCAGTACGTC.

The V and J genes are TRBV5-1 and TRBJ2-3; the D call may be TRBD1 or TRBD2 (6 bases each). The germline CDR1 and CDR2 sequences are SGHRS and YFSETQ. V was cut by 0 bases and J by 1 base, with 9 bases left in between. This CDR3 has 15 residues. The CDR3, as DNA: TGCGCCAGCAGCTTGGCGGGGGCCGGCACAGATACGCAGTATTTT. This sequence encodes CASSLAGAGTDTQYF.

V gene TRBV2 combines with J gene TRBJ2-2; 8 bases are a match to TRBD2. Trimming at V came to 4 bases and at J to 0 bases, leaving 1 base not matched to a gene. The CDR3 covers 15 residues. The germline V gene encodes CDR1 SNHLY and CDR2 FYNNEI. In DNA form, the CDR3 reads TGTGCCAGCAGTGGGCGGGAGGCGAACACCGGGGAGCTGTTTTTT. Its translation: CASSGREANTGELFF.

The chain is built from TRBV4-2 and TRBJ1-2; tentatively, D is TRBD1 (5 bases). Germline V lookup: CDR1 LGHNA, CDR2 YNFKEQ. The CDR3 consists of 14 residues. V gave up 1 base and J gave up 8 bases, with 14 bases separating them. The CDR3 spells CASSQVTPGNGYTF. The CDR3 DNA reads as TGTGCCAGCAGCCAAGTCACTCCAGGGAACGGCTACACCTTC.

This clone was detected only a few times. The CDR3 sequence is CASALPPYNEQFF. The CDR3 nucleotides read TGTGCCAGTGCCTTACCACCCTACAATGAGCAGTTCTTC. V gene TRBV19 combines with J gene TRBJ2-1; D gene uncertain. Germline V gene sequence: CDR1 LNHDA, CDR2 SQIVND (reference sequence). The CDR3 is made up of 13 amino acids. Trimming removed 8 bases from V and 2 bases from J, with 10 bases in between.

This clone occurred a few times. V gene TRBV4-1 combines with J gene TRBJ2-1; TRBD1 or TRBD2 may be the D gene (5 bases each). The germline V gene encodes CDR1 MGHRA and CDR2 YSYEKL. This CDR3 contains 15 residues. V shed 3 bases and J shed 4 bases, with 13 bases lying between them. CDR3 region: CASSQLGVGYNEQFF. The DNA of the CDR3 is TGCGCCAGCAGCCAGCTGGGGGTTGGTTACAATGAGCAGTTCTTC.

This clone was counted only a few times. This chain joins TRBV27 and TRBJ2-5; TRBD1 is a possible D gene (6 bases). Germline CDR1 MNHEY, CDR2 SMNVEV (reference sequence). The CDR3 length is 16 residues. Trimming stripped 5 bases from V and 5 bases from J, with 21 bases between. The CDR3 protein is CASSLAPQGMGETQYF. In nucleotides, the CDR3 is TGTGCCAGCAGTCTAGCCCCTCAGGGGATGGGGGAGACCCAGTACTTC.

The genes are TRBV7-2 and TRBJ2-1; 8 bases fit TRBD2. The CDR3 has 14 amino acids. Germline values: CDR1 SGHTA, CDR2 FQGNSA. V was clipped by 1 base and J by 8 bases; unmatched bases: 4. The CDR3 region is CASSLGGLVYEQFF. As DNA, the CDR3 is TGTGCCAGCAGCTTAGGGGGACTAGTATATGAGCAGTTCTTC.

There are many counts of this clone. The chain uses TRBV7-2 and TRBJ2-3; maybe TRBD1 (5 bases). V dropped 2 bases and J dropped 0 bases, with 9 bases sitting between them. Germline values: CDR1 SGHTA, CDR2 FQGNSA. The CDR3 is made up of 15 amino acids. In DNA, the CDR3 is TGTGCCAGCAGCTTACAACAGGTCAGCACAGATACGCAGTATTTT. Translated, it gives CASSLQQVSTDTQYF.

Only a few counts were recorded for this clone. This chain connects TRBV6-5 to TRBJ2-7; D possibly matches TRBD1 or TRBD2 (5 bases each). V dropped 2 bases and J dropped 3 bases, with 11 bases sitting between them. CDR1 is MNHEY, CDR2 SVGAGI, per germline. The CDR3 spans 14 residues. The CDR3 loop is CASSYVKRGYEQYV. The CDR3 DNA sequence: TGTGCCAGCAGTTACGTTAAGAGGGGCTACGAGCAGTACGTC.

The J gene is TRBJ1-6, the V gene TRBV5-4; 7 nucleotides match TRBD1. The CDR3 is 19 amino acids. Germline loops: CDR1 SGHNT, CDR2 YYREEE (reference sequence). Losses at the gene ends were 4 bases for V and 0 bases for J; bases not matched to a gene: 13. The CDR3 DNA is TGTGCCAGCAGCCTCGGGACAGCGTCTCCCAGCTCCTATAATTCACCCCTCCACTTT. This sequence encodes CASSLGTASPSSYNSPLHF.

Only a few counts were recorded for this clone. This rearrangement joins TRBV27 to TRBJ2-6, with D tentatively TRBD1 (5 bases). The CDR3 consists of 19 residues. The ends were cut back, 5 bases at V and 0 bases at J, with 20 bases in the middle. Germline CDR1 reads MNHEY; CDR2 reads SMNVEV (reference sequence). The CDR3 here is CASSPRTNRLSSGANVLTF. CDR3 nucleotide sequence: TGTGCCAGCAGTCCGCGGACAAACAGACTCAGCTCTGGGGCCAACGTCCTGACTTTC.

This clone has more than one count but fewer than ten. The chain links TRBV5-6 to TRBJ1-1; D not resolved. This CDR3 is built from 12 residues. CDR1 and CDR2 from the germline V gene are SGHDT and YYEEEE. The V gene lost 0 bases and the J gene lost 8 bases, with 8 bases spanning the gap. CDR3 loop: CASSLAWGEAFF. CDR3 DNA: TGTGCCAGCAGCTTGGCGTGGGGAGAAGCTTTCTTT.

The CDR3 DNA reads TGTGCCAGCAGTTTACTCGGGACAGGGAACTATGGCTACACCTTC. Amino acids: CASSLLGTGNYGYTF. V gene TRBV28 combines with J gene TRBJ1-2, with 9 nucleotides matching TRBD1. V shed 2 bases and J 2 bases; nucleotides not matched to a gene: 3. This CDR3 region has 15 residues. Germline CDR1 and CDR2: MDHEN and SYDVKM.